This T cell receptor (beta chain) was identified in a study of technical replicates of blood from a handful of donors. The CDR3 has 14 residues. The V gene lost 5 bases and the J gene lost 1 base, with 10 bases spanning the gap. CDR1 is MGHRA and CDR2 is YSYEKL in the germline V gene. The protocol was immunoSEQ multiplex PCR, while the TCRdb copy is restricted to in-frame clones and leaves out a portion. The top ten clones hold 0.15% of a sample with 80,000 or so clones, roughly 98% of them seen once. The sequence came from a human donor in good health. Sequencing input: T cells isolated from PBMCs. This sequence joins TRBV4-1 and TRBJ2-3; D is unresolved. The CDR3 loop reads CASSAGVGTDTQYF. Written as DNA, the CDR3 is TGCGCCAGCAGCGCTGGAGTAGGCACAGATACGCAGTATTTT.